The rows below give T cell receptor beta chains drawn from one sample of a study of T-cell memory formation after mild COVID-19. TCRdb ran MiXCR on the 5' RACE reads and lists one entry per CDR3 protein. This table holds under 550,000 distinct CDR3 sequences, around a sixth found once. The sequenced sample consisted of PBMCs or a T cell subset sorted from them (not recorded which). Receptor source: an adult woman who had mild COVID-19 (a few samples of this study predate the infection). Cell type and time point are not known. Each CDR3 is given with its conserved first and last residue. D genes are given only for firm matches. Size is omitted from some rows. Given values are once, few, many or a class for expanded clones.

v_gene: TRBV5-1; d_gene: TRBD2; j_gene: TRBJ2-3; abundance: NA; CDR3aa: CASRMTSGSTDTQYF; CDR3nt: TGCGCCAGCAGAATGACTAGCGGGAGCACAGATACGCAGTATTTT
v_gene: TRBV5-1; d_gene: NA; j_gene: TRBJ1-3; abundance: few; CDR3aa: CASSLDGAKGNTIYF; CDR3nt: TGCGCCAGCAGCTTGGATGGGGCTAAAGGAAACACCATATATTTT
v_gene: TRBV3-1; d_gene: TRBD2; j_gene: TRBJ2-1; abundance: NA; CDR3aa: CASSQPLGGVYNEQFF; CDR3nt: TGTGCCAGCAGCCAACCCCTGGGGGGGGTATACAATGAGCAGTTCTTC
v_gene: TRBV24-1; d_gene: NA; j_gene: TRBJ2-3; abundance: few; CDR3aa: CATSDPRQESTDTQYF; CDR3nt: TGTGCCACCAGTGATCCGCGACAGGAGAGCACAGATACGCAGTATTTT
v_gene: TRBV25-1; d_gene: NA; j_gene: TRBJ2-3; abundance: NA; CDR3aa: CASSELEVPGRPRGDTQYF; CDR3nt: TGTGCCAGCAGTGAATTGGAAGTGCCGGGGCGTCCGAGGGGGGATACGCAGTATTTT
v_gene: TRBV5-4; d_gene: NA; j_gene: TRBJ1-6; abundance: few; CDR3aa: CASSLPGGTDRLGDNSPLHF; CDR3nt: TGTGCCAGCAGCTTACCCGGTGGTACTGACAGGCTGGGGGATAATTCACCCCTCCACTTT
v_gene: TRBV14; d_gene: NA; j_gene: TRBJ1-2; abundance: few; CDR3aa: CASSQGVLGLRGDGYTF; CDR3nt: TGTGCCAGCAGCCAAGGCGTGTTGGGGCTCAGGGGAGATGGCTACACCTTC
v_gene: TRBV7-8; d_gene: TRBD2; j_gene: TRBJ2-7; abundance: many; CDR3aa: CASSHLIGAGDPEQYF; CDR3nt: TGTGCCAGCAGCCACCTGATTGGAGCGGGGGACCCCGAGCAGTACTTC
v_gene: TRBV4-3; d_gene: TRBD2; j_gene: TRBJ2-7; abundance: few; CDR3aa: CASSQDASGMAYEQYF; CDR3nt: TGCGCCAGCAGCCAAGATGCTAGCGGGATGGCCTACGAGCAGTACTTC
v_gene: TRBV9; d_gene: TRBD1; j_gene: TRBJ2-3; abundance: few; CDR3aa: CASSGLGTGGTDTQYF; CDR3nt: TGTGCCAGCAGCGGTCTCGGGACAGGGGGCACAGATACGCAGTATTTT
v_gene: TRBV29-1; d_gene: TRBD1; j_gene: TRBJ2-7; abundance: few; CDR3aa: CSVEGLRTGLPYEQYF; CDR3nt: TGCAGCGTTGAAGGTTTGCGGACAGGCCTTCCCTACGAGCAGTACTTC
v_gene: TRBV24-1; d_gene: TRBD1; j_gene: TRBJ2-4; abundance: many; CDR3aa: CATSAGTGPLAKNIQYF; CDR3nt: TGTGCCACCAGTGCCGGGACAGGCCCTCTAGCCAAAAACATTCAGTACTTC
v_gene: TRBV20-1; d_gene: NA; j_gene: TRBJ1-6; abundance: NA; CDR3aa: CSARDVTSPPGYSPLHF; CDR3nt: TGCAGTGCTAGAGACGTTACATCCCCGCCCGGTTATTCACCCCTCCACTTT
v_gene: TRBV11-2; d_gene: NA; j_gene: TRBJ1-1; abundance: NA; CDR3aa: CASSLGGTPMNTEAFF; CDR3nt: TGTGCCAGCAGCTTAGGAGGGACACCTATGAACACTGAAGCTTTCTTT
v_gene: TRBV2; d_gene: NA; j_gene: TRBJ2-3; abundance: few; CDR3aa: CAVANLTDTQYF; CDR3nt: TGTGCCGTCGCTAATCTCACAGATACGCAGTATTTT
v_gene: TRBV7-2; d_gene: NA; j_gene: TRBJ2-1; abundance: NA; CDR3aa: CASSLVWVYGAGYNEQFF; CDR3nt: TGTGCCAGCAGCTTAGTCTGGGTCTATGGGGCTGGTTACAATGAGCAGTTCTTC
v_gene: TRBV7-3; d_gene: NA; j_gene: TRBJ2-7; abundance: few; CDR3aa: CASSQIYPAYEQYF; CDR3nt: TGTGCCAGCAGCCAAATTTACCCAGCCTACGAGCAGTACTTC
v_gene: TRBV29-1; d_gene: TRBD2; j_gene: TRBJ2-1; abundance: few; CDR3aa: CSARSALADYNEQFF; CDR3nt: TGCAGCGCCCGGTCGGCACTAGCGGATTACAATGAGCAGTTCTTC
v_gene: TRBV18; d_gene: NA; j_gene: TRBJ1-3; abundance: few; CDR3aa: CASSPRTVSGNTIYF; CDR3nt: TGTGCCAGCTCACCACGGACAGTCTCTGGAAACACCATATATTTT
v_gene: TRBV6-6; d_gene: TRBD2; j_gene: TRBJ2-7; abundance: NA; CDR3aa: CASSYKREGSYEQYF; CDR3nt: TGTGCCAGCAGTTACAAGCGGGAGGGCTCCTACGAGCAGTACTTC
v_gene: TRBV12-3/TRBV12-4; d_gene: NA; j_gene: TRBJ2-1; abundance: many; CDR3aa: CAFLSSYNEQFF; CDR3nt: TGTGCCTTTCTCAGCTCCTACAATGAGCAGTTCTTC
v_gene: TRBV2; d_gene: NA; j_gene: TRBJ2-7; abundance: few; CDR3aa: CAILRRQGNYEQYF; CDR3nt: TGTGCCATCCTGAGGAGGCAGGGTAACTACGAGCAGTACTTC